This T cell receptor (beta chain) came from a study of T cells in Graves' hyperthyroidism and ophthalmopathy. General study points: Ophthalmopathy was identified by the model a median roughly six months ahead of onset.

The germline gives CDR1 MNHNY, CDR2 SVGAGI (reference sequence). The CDR3 extends over 13 amino acids. Trimming left V 0 bases short and J 2 bases short, with 3 bases between. Details on this clonotype: Its antigen is undetermined.

PBMCs came from less than 11 ml fresh peripheral blood. The TCR beta CDR3 regions underwent amplification using RNA transcripts as the source. HTBI primers were employed in a first-round RT-PCR of the TCR CDR3. From the multiplex PCR reads, TCRdb called clonotypes with MiXCR, one entry per CDR3 protein. The table lists more than 50,000 distinct CDR3 sequences, around half of them singletons. Sequenced sample: blood. The chain links TRBV6-6 to TRBJ2-3; D not certain. This sequence was found in a woman aged 25 to 39 with Graves' ophthalmopathy. CDR3 amino acids: CASSYSDTDTQYF. DNA of the CDR3: TGTGCCAGCAGTTACTCGGACACAGATACGCAGTATTTT.